Here is one TCR beta chain with its context. This sample was included in a study of blood T cell repertoires in COVID-19. Overall study: The United States, Italy and Spain were the sources of the acute and convalescent COVID-19 samples.

Trimming took off 3 bases at V and 4 bases at J, with 10 bases between the two ends. The CDR3 loop spans 13 amino acids. Germline values: CDR1 SGHRS, CDR2 YFSETQ. Methods used by the authors: Amplification from reference gene primers served as the basis for estimated nucleated cell counts. TCRdb keeps only in-frame clones here, not all; method: immunoSEQ multiplex PCR. For V, J and clone size, that table is used; D and trimming come from the DNA. The data hold tens of thousands of clones, with over 80% observed a single time. This rearrangement joins TRBV5-1 to TRBJ1-1; perhaps TRBD1 as D (5 bases). This TCR came from a middle-aged man with active or convalescent COVID-19. The sample taken for sequencing was peripheral blood. CDR3 sequence: CASSYGGSTEAFF. CDR3 in DNA: TGCGCCAGCAGCTACGGGGGGAGCACTGAAGCTTTCTTT.